The 26 T cell receptor beta chains below come from one sample, sequenced in a study of early T cells in non-severe SARS-CoV-2 infection. TCRdb re-called the 5' RACE reads through MiXCR, storing one row per CDR3 protein. The sample contains approximately 88,000 distinct CDR3 sequences, roughly 15% of which appear only once. The specimen was whole blood. All receptors come from an adult who was a healthcare worker with PCR-confirmed SARS-CoV-2 infection or an uninfected control (not recorded which).

This clonotype was seen ten or more times. The chain recombines TRBV19 with TRBJ1-6, with D unresolved. The V end was cut by 5 bases, the J end by 7 bases, with 6 bases between. Germline values: CDR1 LNHDA, CDR2 SQIVND (reference sequence). The length of the CDR3 is 12 residues. The CDR3, as DNA: TGTGCCAGTAGTCCCCGAAATTCACCCCTCCACTTT. It is translated as CASSPRNSPLHF.

This chain connects TRBV7-6 to TRBJ2-3; 8 positions agree with TRBD2. The CDR3 totals 15 residues. The germline V gene has CDR1 SGHVS and CDR2 FNYEAQ. J was trimmed by 0 bases and V by 5 bases; bases with no gene match: 4. The CDR3 reads CASSESGGSTDTQYF. CDR3 coding DNA: TGTGCCAGCAGCGAAAGCGGGGGTAGCACAGATACGCAGTATTTT.

The gene calls are TRBV27 and TRBJ2-1; D is unclear. Germline V CDR1 and CDR2: MNHEY, SMNVEV (reference sequence). V was shortened by 4 bases and J by 0 bases, with 7 bases between the two germline ends. This CDR3 region has 14 residues. CDR3 nucleotides: TGTGCCAGCAGTTCAGAAAGCTCCTACAATGAGCAGTTCTTC. It translates to CASSSESSYNEQFF.

There are many counts of this clonotype. The genes are TRBV19 and TRBJ1-3; D remains unclear. There are 16 residues in the CDR3. The germline CDR1 and CDR2 sequences are LNHDA and SQIVND (reference sequence). V was cut by 3 bases and J by 0 bases, with 12 bases left in between. CDR3 loop: CASSIPAGPSGNTIYF. CDR3 in DNA: TGTGCCAGTAGTATTCCGGCAGGACCCTCTGGAAACACCATATATTTT.

This clonotype was observed many times. J is TRBJ2-1 and V is TRBV14; possibly TRBD1 for D (5 bases). The germline V gene has CDR1 SGHDN and CDR2 FVKESK. This CDR3 is 13 amino acids long. V lost 0 bases, J lost 12 bases, and 12 bases lay in between. CDR3 in DNA: TGTGCCAGCAGCCAAGATTCCAGGACAAGGCAGTTCTTC. Amino acid sequence: CASSQDSRTRQFF.

Many counts were recorded for this clonotype. The rearrangement joins TRBV15 to TRBJ2-2; TRBD2 matches at 13 bases. The CDR3 spans 18 residues. The germline V gene has CDR1 LNHNV and CDR2 YYDKDF (reference sequence). V lost 3 bases to trimming and J lost 7 bases; unmatched junction nucleotides: 11. CDR3 protein: CATSSTPGLAGRGGELFF. CDR3 nucleotide sequence: TGTGCCACCAGCAGTACGCCGGGACTAGCGGGGAGGGGCGGGGAGCTGTTTTTT.

This clonotype occurred a few times. The chain joins TRBV21-1 to TRBJ2-7. TRBV21-1 constitutes a pseudogene. CDR3 length equals 13 residues. This CDR3 is CASSKRGPYEQYF. CDR3 DNA: TGTGCCAGCAGCAAAAGAGGCCCCTACGAGCAGTACTTC.

The genes are TRBV12-3 or TRBV12-4 and TRBJ1-6, with D uncertain. The CDR3 sequence is 15 residues long. The germline V and J ends were trimmed by 6 bases and 3 bases, with 12 bases remaining between them. CDR3 bases: TGTGCCAGCAGCCCCACAGATCTCTATAATTCACCCCTCCACTTT. Translated, it gives CASSPTDLYNSPLHF.

This clonotype was counted many times. The rearrangement links TRBV7-8 to TRBJ2-2; the D gene is possibly TRBD2 (5 bases). The CDR3 contains 17 residues. Germline values: CDR1 SGHVS, CDR2 FQNEAQ. V lost 6 bases to trimming and J lost 0 bases, with 17 bases between them. Written as DNA, the CDR3 is TGTGCCAGCAGTTTACTAGGACGGCAAACGAACACCGGGGAGCTGTTTTTT. Its translation is CASSLLGRQTNTGELFF.

The CDR3 region is CASSLEWGLDYGYTF. For the CDR3, the DNA is TGTGCCAGCAGCTTAGAGTGGGGGCTTGACTATGGCTACACCTTC. The rearrangement uses TRBV7-2 and TRBJ1-2; tentatively, D is TRBD1 (6 bases). Trimming pared 1 base from V and 3 bases from J, leaving 12 bases between. Germline CDR1 and CDR2: SGHTA and FQGNSA. The CDR3 is 15 residues long.

Ten or more counts support this clonotype. The chain employs TRBV10-3 and TRBJ1-2; D not resolved. CDR1 is ENHRY, CDR2 SYGVKD, per germline. The ends were cut back, 7 bases at V and 3 bases at J, with 15 bases in the middle. This CDR3 has 14 amino acids. The CDR3 is CAIKLDPVDYGYTF. The CDR3 coding sequence is TGTGCCATCAAATTAGACCCGGTGGACTATGGCTACACCTTC.

This clonotype appeared many times. The chain carries TRBV7-2 and TRBJ2-1; the match to TRBD2 covers 14 bases. The CDR3 has 16 amino acids. V gave up 3 bases and J gave up 3 bases; unmatched junction bases: 1. CDR1 is SGHTA and CDR2 is FQGNSA in the germline V gene. CDR3 nucleotide sequence: TGTGCCAGCAGCTTTGGGACTAGCGGGGGCTACAATGAGCAGTTCTTC. Translating gives CASSFGTSGGYNEQFF.

In this sample, this clonotype turned up many times. J is TRBJ2-7 and V is TRBV14, with D perhaps TRBD2 (6 bases). Trimming shortened V by 1 base and J by 6 bases, and 19 bases separated the two germline ends. Germline V gene data show CDR1 as SGHDN and CDR2 as FVKESK. This CDR3 has 16 residues. CDR3 sequence (DNA): TGTGCCAGCAGCCAAGTCCAGGGCGGGACGAACAGCGAGCAGTACTTC. Its translation is CASSQVQGGTNSEQYF.

This clonotype was recorded many times. The CDR3 coding sequence is TGTGCCAGCAGTTCCCTGACAGGGGCGGCTAATTCACCCCTCCACTTT. Amino acids: CASSSLTGAANSPLHF. This rearrangement joins TRBV27 to TRBJ1-6; TRBD1 agrees at 8 bases. CDR1 and CDR2 from the germline V gene are MNHEY and SMNVEV (reference sequence). V trimming: 4 bases; J trimming: 6 bases; junction bases outside the gene matches: 8. The CDR3 is made up of 16 amino acids.

This clonotype was observed many times. The chain recombines TRBV11-2 with TRBJ2-7; 7 bases agree with TRBD1. The germline gives CDR1 SGHAT, CDR2 FQNNGV. Trimming took 4 bases from V and 0 from J; bases not matched to a gene: 3. The CDR3 sequence is 14 residues long. The CDR3 is CASSSRTGSYEQYF. CDR3 sequence (DNA): TGTGCCAGCAGCTCCAGGACAGGCTCCTACGAGCAGTACTTC.

A few counts support this clonotype. This rearrangement joins TRBV11-2 to TRBJ1-1; D is undetermined. The germline CDR1 and CDR2 sequences are SGHAT and FQNNGV. Trimming removed 5 bases at V and 4 bases at J, with 17 bases between. The CDR3 contains 15 residues. The CDR3 sequence: CASSPTEGVRTEAFF. The CDR3 DNA sequence: TGTGCCAGCAGCCCTACAGAGGGAGTACGCACTGAAGCTTTCTTT.

This clonotype was counted ten times or more. V gene TRBV4-1 combines with J gene TRBJ1-2, with D unresolved. V dropped 3 bases and J dropped 3 bases, with 11 bases sitting between them. This CDR3 region has 14 residues. Germline assignment: CDR1 MGHRA and CDR2 YSYEKL. This CDR3 reads CASSHSTLDYGYTF. In DNA, the CDR3 is TGCGCCAGCAGCCACAGCACCCTGGACTATGGCTACACCTTC.

This clonotype came up many times. This chain links TRBV18 with TRBJ1-1, with D perhaps TRBD1 (6 bases). Germline lookup yields CDR1 KGHSH and CDR2 LQKENI. The CDR3 is 14 residues long. Trimming removed 3 bases at V and 4 bases at J, with 12 bases between. The CDR3 sequence: CASSPLGAGTEAFF. In DNA form, the CDR3 reads TGTGCCAGCTCACCGTTGGGGGCTGGCACTGAAGCTTTCTTT.

This clonotype was observed a few times. The CDR3 nucleotides are TGTGCCTGGAGTGAAACAGGGTACGAGCAGTACTTC. Its protein is CAWSETGYEQYF. The chain combines TRBV30 with TRBJ2-7; a weak D match, TRBD1 (6 bases). Germline V CDR1 and CDR2: GTSNPN, SVGIG (reference sequence). The ends were cut back, 1 base at V and 4 bases at J, with 8 bases in the middle. This CDR3 has 12 residues.

Only a few counts were recorded for this clonotype. The chain is built from TRBV29-1 and TRBJ2-6, with D hard to call. V lost 5 bases and J 0 bases, leaving 5 bases between the germline ends. The CDR3 has 13 amino acids. CDR1 and CDR2 (germline): SQVTM, ANQGSEA. For the CDR3, the DNA is TGCAGCGTTTCCAGCTCTGGGGCCAACGTCCTGACTTTC. Its translation is CSVSSSGANVLTF.

This clonotype has just a few counts. This chain uses TRBV5-1 with TRBJ1-4, with 8 bases aligning to TRBD1. V dropped 5 bases and J dropped 8; count of bases not matched to a gene: 11. Germline-derived CDR1 and CDR2 are SGHRS and YFSETQ. The CDR3 length is 15 residues. The CDR3 DNA is TGCGCCAGCAGACCAGGGGGCGCCTTTGGCGAAAAACTGTTTTTT. Encoded protein: CASRPGGAFGEKLFF.

This clonotype occurred a few times. The rearrangement joins TRBV29-1 to TRBJ1-2; the D gene is possibly TRBD1 (6 bases). V lost 1 base and J 0 bases, leaving 9 bases between the germline ends. This CDR3 contains 14 residues. The V gene's germline CDR1 is SQVTM and CDR2 ANQGSEA. The CDR3 loop reads CSVEAQGANYGYTF. The CDR3 coding sequence is TGCAGCGTTGAAGCACAGGGAGCTAACTATGGCTACACCTTC.

This clonotype was seen at least ten times. The chain links TRBV29-1 to TRBJ2-1; D ambiguous. The CDR3 is 12 amino acids. From germline, CDR1 is SQVTM and CDR2 ANQGSEA. Trimming shortened V by 6 bases and J by 7 bases, and 13 bases separated the two germline ends. The CDR3 is CSVRPQKNEQFF. The CDR3, as DNA: TGCAGCGTAAGACCACAGAAAAATGAGCAGTTCTTC.

The chain recombines TRBV27 with TRBJ1-2; D is uncertain. Germline lookup yields CDR1 MNHEY and CDR2 SMNVEV (reference sequence). V lost 5 bases and J lost 2, with 6 bases in between. The CDR3 runs 12 residues. The DNA of the CDR3 is TGTGCCAGCAGTCCACCCAACTATGGCTACACCTTC. It specifies CASSPPNYGYTF.

The chain's CDR3 is CSVRDREIWSPLHF. CDR3 DNA sequence: TGCAGCGTACGGGACAGGGAGATATGGTCACCCCTCCACTTT. V usage is TRBV29-1 and J usage is TRBJ1-6, with 9 bases aligning to TRBD1. The CDR3 loop spans 14 amino acids. The junction had 10 bases not matched to a gene; V was cut back by 6 bases and J by 10 bases. Germline loops: CDR1 SQVTM, CDR2 ANQGSEA.

This clonotype was recorded at least ten times. This chain joins TRBV20-1 and TRBJ1-1; D is undetermined. Germline CDR1 and CDR2: DFQATT and SNEGSKA (reference sequence). Trimming removed 1 base at V and 8 bases at J, with 14 bases between. The CDR3 totals 13 residues. The CDR3 protein is CSARGSGQSEAFF. The CDR3 DNA sequence: TGCAGTGCTAGAGGTTCGGGCCAGAGCGAAGCTTTCTTT.